This TCR beta chain was obtained from a study of Ad26.COV2.S vaccination and SARS-CoV-2 variants. Whole-study results and caveats: Placebo and vaccine recipients had non-spike TCR breadth that was similar.

This clone has a single count. Antigen specificity is unknown. Treatment defined: some 20 received Ad26.COV2.S at low or high dose, single or two shots; roughly five received placebo; per-sample allocation not given. Samples were taken on day 63 after the first vaccine or placebo injection. The vaccine delivered Wuhan-strain SARS-CoV-2 spike through an Ad26 vector. Some clones are missing from TCRdb's copy, which holds only in-frame ones; the method was immunoSEQ multiplex PCR. In the table there are 320,000 or so clones, 75% to 90% of which are singletons. This CDR3 spans 14 amino acids. The V end was cut by 3 bases, the J end by 4 bases, with 12 bases between. CDR1 is KGHSH, CDR2 LQKENI, per germline.

The sequence derives from a person aged 18 to 59 who received the Ad26.COV2.S COVID-19 vaccine or a placebo. The gene calls are TRBV18 and TRBJ1-1; perhaps TRBD1 as D (5 bases). The material was peripheral blood, obtained in a trial of Ad26.COV2.S vaccine versus placebo. CDR3: CASSPENQGTEAFF. In DNA form, the CDR3 reads TGTGCCAGCTCACCGGAAAACCAGGGCACTGAAGCTTTCTTT.